This TCR beta chain stems from a study of neurological immune-mediated disorders. Deletions cut 2 bases from V and 5 bases from J, with 12 bases between. This CDR3 contains 14 residues. CDR1 is MNHEY, CDR2 SMNVEV, per germline (reference sequence). By 5'RACE with 10-nucleotide random UMIs, the cDNA was made. Via MiXCR, TCRdb re-called the 5' RACE reads, giving one row per CDR3 protein. Among fewer than 60,000 distinct CDR3 sequences, 3.8% were seen once, and the ten largest hold 5.5% to 7.5%. This clonotype was observed many times. What it recognizes is unknown. General study results and limits: Phylogenetic grouping placed 18 of 34 multiple sclerosis patients' repertoires in one related-CDR3 cluster, a possible signature. Association with the multiple sclerosis repertoire cluster was not found for any clinical or MRI feature. No CDR3 amino acid sequences were shared by expanded clones across subjects, suggesting private repertoires in all groups.

The receptor was derived from a man aged 55 to 70 with multiple sclerosis. V is TRBV27 and J is TRBJ1-1, with D hard to call. The sequenced sample consisted of PBMCs. The CDR3, as DNA: TGTGCCAGCAGTTTAAAGACCGGTGATACTGAAGCTTTCTTT. Translation gives CASSLKTGDTEAFF.